The present TCR beta chain was sequenced within a study of Tregs in tolerant kidney transplant recipients (dated by TCRdb to between 2018 and 2020). Looking at the study overall: Transplants used related donors with nonmyeloablative bone marrow transplantation; mixed chimerism was transient in the human trials. Before combined kidney and bone marrow transplantation, this study identified donor-specific regulatory T cells using TCRbeta sequencing and then followed those same cells after transplant.

The CDR3 holds 15 amino acids from the cysteine to the phenylalanine. The retained sequence is limited to the CDR3, 45 bases, with the frame set at the first base. CDR1 SGDLS and CDR2 YYNGEE were looked up in the germline V gene. V and J are trimmed by 0 bases and 4 bases, and the gene matches miss 6 bases of the junction. For TCRbeta CDR3 sequencing, genomic DNA from the sorted cells was extracted using the QIAGEN DNeasy Blood and Tissue Kit. High-throughput TCRbeta CDR3 sequencing was carried out commercially through immunoSEQ, with PCR amplification with bias correction and internal controls included. The source study handled its data this way. Unique productive TCRbeta sequences were defined by CDR3 nucleotide sequence where primers matched, and otherwise by CDR3 amino acid sequence together with Vbeta and Jbeta genes. To correct sorting error, sequences shared between sorted populations at a frequency ratio of 2:1 or less were removed; the rest were assigned to the higher population. A sequence was defined as donor-reactive if the sequence was expanded at least 5-fold in CFSE-low cells compared with unstimulated cells and had a frequency of at least 0.01% in CFSE-low cells. Repertoire divergence was quantified by Jensen-Shannon divergence using the top 100 TCRbeta sequences ranked by frequency. For samples with multiple sequencing runs, sorting error was corrected separately for each run before the runs were pooled. TCRdb holds this immuneACCESS table with in-frame rearrangements only. Some clones are missing; in checked studies, unresolved V genes explain under half, and the rest has no known cause. D and trimming come from the DNA, and the V and J calls and clone size come from that table. This sample holds about 83,000 clones; roughly 98% were observed only once. The ten biggest clones cover roughly 0.6% of the sample.

A word on this clone: This receptor's antigen is unknown. No base quality information exists; no much larger clone differs at one position.

Study-wide conclusions, independent of this receptor: Expanding Tregs with activated donor B cells appeared to identify the most biologically relevant and donor-specific TCRbeta repertoire. Biological reproducibility was not examined directly, but technical replication error appeared to be minimal. In tolerant patients, the expansion of donor-specific Tregs was greater than global Treg expansion, suggesting that the expansion was antigen-driven rather than nonspecific. The study was constrained by small patient numbers, and validation of the findings is required in larger populations and under other immunosuppression protocols. For some patients, the PCR primers changed as time went on, which meant samples from those patients could not be compared with one another at the nucleotide level.

The time point tag for this specimen amounts to: blood sample drawn before combined kidney and bone marrow transplant. Unstimulated Tregs (CD4+CD25+CD127-), CD4+ non-Tregs (CD4+CD25-), CD4 and CD8 cells were FACS-sorted from thawed PBMCs. The patients were a few recipients of combined kidney and bone marrow transplants from the ITN036ST trial, and samples were available only from these trial subjects. Healthy control blood was processed to PBMCs with a Ficoll density gradient and then cryopreserved, whereas patient PBMCs were collected both before and after transplant. The input for sequencing was CD4+ T cells from blood, taken before the transplant. The receptor's source is a human donor who received a combined kidney and bone marrow transplant. The V gene is TRBV9 and the J gene is TRBJ1-2, and 7 junction bases match TRBD1. The CDR3: CASSVEVQGVYGYTF. The DNA is TGTGCCAGCAGCGTAGAAGTCCAGGGGGTCTATGGCTACACCTTC.